This TCR beta chain is from a study of T cell responses to AZD1222 COVID-19 vaccine. The ends were cut back, 6 bases at V and 4 bases at J, with 12 bases in the middle. This CDR3 has 13 residues. From germline, CDR1 is MNHEY and CDR2 SVGAGI. About this clone itself: What it binds is unknown.

The repertoire was sequenced with immunoSEQ multiplex PCR; TCRdb's copy has only in-frame clones and lacks some. The data contain about 75,000 clones, about 87% of them seen just once; the ten biggest clones take up about 9%. General study results and limits: Nearly half of spike-specific TCRs reportedly go after variant regions that carry no mutations. An increase in Spike-specific TCR breadth and depth was observed after two AZD1222 doses. In a largely white British group with more females than males, clonal diversity was possibly underestimated.

The chain employs TRBV6-5 and TRBJ1-2; no clear D gene. The material sequenced was peripheral blood, taken 28 days after the second dose of the MenACWY control vaccine. The sequence derives from an adult who received the MenACWY meningococcal vaccine as a control. Here the CDR3 reads CASSSGVVYGYTF. In nucleotides, the CDR3 is TGTGCCAGCAGCTCGGGCGTAGTCTATGGCTACACCTTC.